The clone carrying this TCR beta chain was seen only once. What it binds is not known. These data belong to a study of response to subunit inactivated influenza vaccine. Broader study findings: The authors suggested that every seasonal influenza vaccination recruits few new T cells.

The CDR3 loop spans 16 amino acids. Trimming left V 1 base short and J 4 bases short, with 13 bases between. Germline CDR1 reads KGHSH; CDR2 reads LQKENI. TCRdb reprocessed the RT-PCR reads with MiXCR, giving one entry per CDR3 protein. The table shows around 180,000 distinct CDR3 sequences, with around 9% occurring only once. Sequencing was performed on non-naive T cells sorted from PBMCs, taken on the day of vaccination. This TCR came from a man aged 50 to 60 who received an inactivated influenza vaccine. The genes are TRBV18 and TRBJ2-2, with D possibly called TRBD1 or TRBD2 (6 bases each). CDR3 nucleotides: TGTGCCAGCTCACCACAAGGGGGGCGCAGCACCGGGGAGCTGTTTTTT. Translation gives CASSPQGGRSTGELFF.